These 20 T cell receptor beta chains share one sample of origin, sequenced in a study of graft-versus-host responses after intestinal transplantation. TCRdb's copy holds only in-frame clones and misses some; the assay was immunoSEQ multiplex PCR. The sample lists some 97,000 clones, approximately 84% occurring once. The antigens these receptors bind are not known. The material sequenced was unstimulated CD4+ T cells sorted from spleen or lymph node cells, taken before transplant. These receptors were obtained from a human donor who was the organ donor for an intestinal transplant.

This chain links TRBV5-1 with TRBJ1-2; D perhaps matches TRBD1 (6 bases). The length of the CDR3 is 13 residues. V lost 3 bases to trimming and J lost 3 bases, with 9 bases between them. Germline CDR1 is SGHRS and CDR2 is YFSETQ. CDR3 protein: CASSSRGDYGYTF. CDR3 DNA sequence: TGCGCCAGCAGCTCCAGGGGCGACTATGGCTACACCTTC.

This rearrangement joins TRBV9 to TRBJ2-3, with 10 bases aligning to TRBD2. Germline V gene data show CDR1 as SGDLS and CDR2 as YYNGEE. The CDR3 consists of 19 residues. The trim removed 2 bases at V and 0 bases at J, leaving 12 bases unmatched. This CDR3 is CASSVRSGLARTSTDTQYF. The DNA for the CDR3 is TGTGCCAGCAGCGTGAGATCGGGACTAGCGCGTACTAGCACAGATACGCAGTATTTT.

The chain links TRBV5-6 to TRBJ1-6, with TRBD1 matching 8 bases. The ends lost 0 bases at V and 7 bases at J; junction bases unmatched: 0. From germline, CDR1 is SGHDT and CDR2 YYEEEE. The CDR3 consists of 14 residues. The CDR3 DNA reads TGTGCCAGCAGCTTGGGACAGGGGAATTCACCCCTCCACTTT. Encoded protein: CASSLGQGNSPLHF. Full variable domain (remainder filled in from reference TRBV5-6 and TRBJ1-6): DAGVTQSPTHLIKTRGQQVTLRCSPKSGHDTVSWYQQALGQGPQFIFQYYEEEERQRGNFPDRFSGHQFPNYSSELNVNALLLGDSALYLCASSLGQGNSPLHFGNGTRLTVT.

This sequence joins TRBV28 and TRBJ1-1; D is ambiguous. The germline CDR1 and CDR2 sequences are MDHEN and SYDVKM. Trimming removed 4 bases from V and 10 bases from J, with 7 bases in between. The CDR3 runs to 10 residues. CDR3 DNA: TGTGCCAGCAGTTCCCACGTAGCTTTCTTT. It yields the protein CASSSHVAFF.

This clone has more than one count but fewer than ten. CDR3 nucleotides: TGTGCCAGCAGCCAAGGGACCTTCTATGGCTACACCTTC. The encoded protein is CASSQGTFYGYTF. The chain uses TRBV14 and TRBJ1-2; D gene uncertain. Trimming removed 1 base at V and 4 bases at J, with 7 bases between. The CDR3 length is 13 residues. CDR1 SGHDN and CDR2 FVKESK come from the germline V gene.

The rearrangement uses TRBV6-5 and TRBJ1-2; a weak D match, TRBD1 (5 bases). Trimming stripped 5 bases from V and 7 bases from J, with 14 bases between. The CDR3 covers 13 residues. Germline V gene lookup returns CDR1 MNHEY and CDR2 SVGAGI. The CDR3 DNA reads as TGTGCCAGCAGTGGGTCGGGGGTACGTGGCTACACCTTC. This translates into CASSGSGVRGYTF.

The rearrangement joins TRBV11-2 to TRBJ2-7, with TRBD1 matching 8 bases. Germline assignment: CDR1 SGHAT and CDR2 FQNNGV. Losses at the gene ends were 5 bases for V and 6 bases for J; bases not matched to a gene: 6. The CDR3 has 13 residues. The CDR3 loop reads CASSLQDRVEQYF. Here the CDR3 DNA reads TGTGCCAGCAGCCTTCAGGACAGGGTCGAGCAGTACTTC.

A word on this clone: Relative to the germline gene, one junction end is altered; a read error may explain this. The CDR3 protein is CAWTVNTEAFF. In nucleotides, the CDR3 is TGTGCTTGGACGGTGAACACTGAAGCTTTCTTT. This sequence joins TRBV30 and TRBJ1-1, with unresolved D. This CDR3 has 11 amino acids. Looked up from germline, CDR1 is GTSNPN and CDR2 is SVGIG (reference sequence). Supplemented by reference TRBV30 and TRBJ1-1, the full variable domain reads SQTIHQWPATLVQPVGSPLSLECTVEGTSNPNLYWYRQAAGRGLQLLFYSVGIGQISSEVPQNLSASRPQDRQFILSSKKLLLSDSGFYLCAWTVNTEAFFGQGTRLTVV.

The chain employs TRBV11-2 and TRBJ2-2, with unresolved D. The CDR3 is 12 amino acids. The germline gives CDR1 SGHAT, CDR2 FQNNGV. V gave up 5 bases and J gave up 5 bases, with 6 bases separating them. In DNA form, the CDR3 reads TGTGCCAGCAGCCCCCATACCGGGGAGCTGTTTTTT. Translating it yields CASSPHTGELFF. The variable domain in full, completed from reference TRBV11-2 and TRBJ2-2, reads EAGVAQSPRYKIIEKRQSVAFWCNPISGHATLYWYQQILGQGPKLLIQFQNNGVVDDSQLPKDRFSAERLKGVDSTLKIQPAKLEDSAVYLCASSPHTGELFFGEGSRLTVL.

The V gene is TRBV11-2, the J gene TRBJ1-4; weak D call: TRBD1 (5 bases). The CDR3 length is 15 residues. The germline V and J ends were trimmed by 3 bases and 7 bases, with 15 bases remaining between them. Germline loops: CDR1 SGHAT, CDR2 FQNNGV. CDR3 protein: CASSFLSGRGEKLFF. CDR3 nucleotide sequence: TGTGCCAGCAGCTTCCTGTCGGGGAGGGGTGAAAAACTGTTTTTT.

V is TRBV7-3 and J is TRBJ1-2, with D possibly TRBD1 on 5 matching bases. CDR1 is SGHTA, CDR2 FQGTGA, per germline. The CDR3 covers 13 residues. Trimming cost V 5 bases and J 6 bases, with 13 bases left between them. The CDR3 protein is CASSPRGSDGYTF. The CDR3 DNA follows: TGTGCCAGCAGCCCCCGGGGGTCGGATGGCTACACCTTC.

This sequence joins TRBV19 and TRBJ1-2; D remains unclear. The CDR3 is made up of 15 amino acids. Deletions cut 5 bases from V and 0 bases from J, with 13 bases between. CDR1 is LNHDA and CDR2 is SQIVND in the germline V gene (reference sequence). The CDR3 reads CASSVSPGTNYGYTF. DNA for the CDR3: TGTGCCAGTAGTGTATCACCCGGGACTAACTATGGCTACACCTTC.

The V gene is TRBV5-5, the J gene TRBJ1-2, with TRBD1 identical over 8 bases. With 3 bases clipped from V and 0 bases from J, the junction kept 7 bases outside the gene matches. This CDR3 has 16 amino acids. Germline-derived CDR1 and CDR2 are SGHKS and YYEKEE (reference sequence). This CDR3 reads CASSSQTGGSNYGYTF. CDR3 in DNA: TGTGCCAGCAGCTCGCAAACAGGGGGATCTAACTATGGCTACACCTTC.

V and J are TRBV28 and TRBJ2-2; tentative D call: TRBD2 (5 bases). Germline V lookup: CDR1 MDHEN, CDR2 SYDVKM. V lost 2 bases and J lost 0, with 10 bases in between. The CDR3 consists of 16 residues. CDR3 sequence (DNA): TGTGCCAGCAGTTTAGGAGGCAGGACGAACACCGGGGAGCTGTTTTTT. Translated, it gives CASSLGGRTNTGELFF. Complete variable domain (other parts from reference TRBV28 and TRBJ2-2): DVKVTQSSRYLVKRTGEKVFLECVQDMDHENMFWYRQDPGLGLRLIYFSYDVKMKEKGDIPEGYSVSREKKERFSLILESASTNQTSMYLCASSLGGRTNTGELFFGEGSRLTVL.

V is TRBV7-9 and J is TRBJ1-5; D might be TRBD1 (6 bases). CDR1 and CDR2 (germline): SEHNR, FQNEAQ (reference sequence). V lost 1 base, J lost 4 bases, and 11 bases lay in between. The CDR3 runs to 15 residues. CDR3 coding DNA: TGTGCCAGCAGCTTAGTCGGACAGATAAATCAGCCCCAGCATTTT. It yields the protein CASSLVGQINQPQHF.

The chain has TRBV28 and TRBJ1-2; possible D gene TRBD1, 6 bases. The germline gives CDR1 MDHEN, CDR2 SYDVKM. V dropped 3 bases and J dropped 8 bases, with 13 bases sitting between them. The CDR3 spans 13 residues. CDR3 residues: CASSFGGLRGYTF. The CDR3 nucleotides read TGTGCCAGCAGTTTCGGGGGCCTGCGGGGCTACACCTTC.

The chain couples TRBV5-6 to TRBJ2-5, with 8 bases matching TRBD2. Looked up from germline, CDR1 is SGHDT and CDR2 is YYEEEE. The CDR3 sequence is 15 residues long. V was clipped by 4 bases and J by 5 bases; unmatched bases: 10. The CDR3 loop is CASSQTGGPKETQYF. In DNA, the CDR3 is TGTGCCAGCAGCCAGACGGGGGGGCCTAAGGAGACCCAGTACTTC. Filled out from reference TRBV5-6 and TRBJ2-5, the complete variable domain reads DAGVTQSPTHLIKTRGQQVTLRCSPKSGHDTVSWYQQALGQGPQFIFQYYEEEERQRGNFPDRFSGHQFPNYSSELNVNALLLGDSALYLCASSQTGGPKETQYFGPGTRLLVL.

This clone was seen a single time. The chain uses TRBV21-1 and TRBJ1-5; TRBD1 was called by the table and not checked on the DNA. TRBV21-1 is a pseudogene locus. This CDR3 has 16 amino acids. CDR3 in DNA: TGTGCCAATACCCACCAAGTAGGGGGCCGGGATCAGCCCCAGCATTTT. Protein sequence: CANTHQVGGRDQPQHF.

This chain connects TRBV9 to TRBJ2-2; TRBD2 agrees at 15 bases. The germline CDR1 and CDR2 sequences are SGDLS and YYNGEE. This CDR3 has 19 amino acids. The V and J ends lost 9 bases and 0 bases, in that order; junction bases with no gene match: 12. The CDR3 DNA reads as TGTGCCACTTCTAAAGCCGGGACTAGCGGGGGGACGAACACCGGGGAGCTGTTTTTT. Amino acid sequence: CATSKAGTSGGTNTGELFF.

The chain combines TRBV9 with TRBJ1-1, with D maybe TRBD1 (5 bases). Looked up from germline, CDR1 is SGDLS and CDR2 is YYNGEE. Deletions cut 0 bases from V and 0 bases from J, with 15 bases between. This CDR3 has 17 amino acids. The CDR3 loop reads CASSVVRGGSMNTEAFF. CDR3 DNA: TGTGCCAGCAGCGTAGTTAGGGGCGGCAGTATGAACACTGAAGCTTTCTTT.